These 10 T cell receptor beta chains came from one sample sequenced in a study of cytomegalovirus exposure and HLA in healthy donors. Primers included in the PCR were 60 Vbeta and 13 Jbeta primers. Profiled with immunoSEQ multiplex PCR; TCRdb holds only in-frame clones, not every one. The sample records 50,000 or so clones, approximately 68% being singletons. Sequences were obtained from PBMCs. Every receptor here comes from a man between 25 and 39 years old in good health and CMV-seronegative.

The rearrangement links TRBV7-8 to TRBJ2-3; 9 bases line up with TRBD2. With V trimmed by 3 bases and J by 4 bases, 2 bases remained unmatched. This CDR3 has 14 amino acids. CDR1 and CDR2 (germline): SGHVS, FQNEAQ. In nucleotides, the CDR3 is TGTGCCAGCAGCTTGGGCGGGAGGGCAGATACGCAGTATTTT. This codes for CASSLGGRADTQYF.

The chain has TRBV18 and TRBJ1-5; 10 nucleotides line up with TRBD1. This CDR3 spans 15 amino acids. V was clipped by 4 bases and J by 3 bases; unmatched bases: 3. Germline loops: CDR1 KGHSH, CDR2 LQKENI. The CDR3: CASSRDRGYNQPQHF. The DNA for the CDR3 is TGTGCCAGCTCACGGGACAGGGGTTACAATCAGCCCCAGCATTTT.

V is TRBV19 and J is TRBJ2-2; unclear D gene. Germline CDR1 and CDR2: LNHDA and SQIVND (reference sequence). Trimming stripped 8 bases from V and 4 bases from J, with 14 bases between. The CDR3 totals 14 residues. The DNA for the CDR3 is TGTGCCAGTGGAACAGTCGTTTTCACCGGGGAGCTGTTTTTT. Amino acids: CASGTVVFTGELFF.

This clone appeared a few times. The chain couples TRBV18 to TRBJ1-1; D is uncertain. There are 13 residues in the CDR3. Germline V gene data show CDR1 as KGHSH and CDR2 as LQKENI. Trimming left V 0 bases short and J 3 bases short, with 5 bases between. The DNA for the CDR3 is TGTGCCAGCTCACCACCGTCGGACACTGAAGCTTTCTTT. This encodes CASSPPSDTEAFF.

This sequence joins TRBV19 and TRBJ2-1, with D perhaps matching TRBD2 (6 bases). The CDR3 loop spans 14 amino acids. V was clipped by 5 bases and J by 9 bases, with 17 bases between them. Germline V gene lookup returns CDR1 LNHDA and CDR2 SQIVND (reference sequence). CDR3 in DNA: TGTGCCAGTAGTTTCACGGCGGGATCCGGTGAGCAGTTCTTC. Translated, it gives CASSFTAGSGEQFF.

CDR3 DNA: TGCGCCAGCAGCTTCCGACTAGCGGGCCAATCTCAGAGAGAGACCCAGTACTTC. Protein product: CASSFRLAGQSQRETQYF. V gene TRBV4-1 combines with J gene TRBJ2-5, with TRBD2 identical over 10 bases. The CDR3 is 18 residues long. The V gene's germline CDR1 is MGHRA and CDR2 YSYEKL. The J segment lost 4 bases and the V segment lost 5 bases, leaving 16 bases of the junction unmatched.

The rearrangement joins TRBV11-2 to TRBJ2-7; 9 bases match TRBD2. Germline trimming cut 4 bases from V and 2 bases from J; bases unmatched to any gene: 6. The CDR3 is 15 amino acids. Germline V lookup: CDR1 SGHAT, CDR2 FQNNGV. CDR3 residues: CASSSRLAATYEQYF. The CDR3 DNA is TGTGCCAGCAGCTCCCGACTAGCGGCAACCTACGAGCAGTACTTC.

DNA for the CDR3: TGTGCCAGTAGTATAGTTGGACTAGCGGGTTCGTTTTCCTACGAGCAGTACTTC. It is translated as CASSIVGLAGSFSYEQYF. The rearrangement joins TRBV19 to TRBJ2-7; 11 bases map to TRBD2. Germline trimming cut 1 base from V and 1 base from J; bases unmatched to any gene: 9. The CDR3 sequence is 18 residues long. Germline V gene sequence: CDR1 LNHDA, CDR2 SQIVND (reference sequence).

The chain uses TRBV29-1 and TRBJ2-5; D may be TRBD2 (7 bases). The V and J ends lost 4 bases and 2 bases respectively, with 17 bases between them. The CDR3 runs to 15 residues. Germline V gene lookup returns CDR1 SQVTM and CDR2 ANQGSEA. The CDR3, as DNA: TGCAGCGTTGTCGTTTTGGGGGGGCGTCAAGAGACCCAGTACTTC. This codes for CSVVVLGGRQETQYF.

This chain joins TRBV2 and TRBJ2-1; 15 nucleotides match TRBD2. Per germline, CDR1 SNHLY and CDR2 FYNNEI. V trimming: 4 bases; J trimming: 7 bases; junction bases outside the gene matches: 5. The length of the CDR3 is 16 residues. CDR3 DNA sequence: TGTGCCAGCAGTGTCGGGACTAGCGGGAGGAGAAATGAGCAGTTCTTC. Its translation: CASSVGTSGRRNEQFF.